This TCR beta chain was obtained from a study of blood T cell repertoires in COVID-19. Study summary: There were acute and convalescent COVID-19 samples, and they came from the United States, Italy and Spain.

It was during active infection that Seattle patients were enrolled and then longitudinally followed. Original handling: Amplification of reference gene primers provided the estimated nucleated cell counts. Produced via immunoSEQ multiplex PCR; TCRdb's table is partial and in-frame only. That table furnishes V, J and clone size, whereas the DNA furnished D and trimming. The data contain over 150,000 clones, around four fifths of them singletons. The J segment lost 6 bases and the V segment lost 7 bases, leaving 10 bases of the junction unmatched. From germline, CDR1 is SEHNR and CDR2 FQNEAQ (reference sequence). The CDR3 is 14 amino acids.

Sequenced material: peripheral blood. The chain uses TRBV7-9 and TRBJ2-5; 8 nucleotides match TRBD2. The clonotype originates from a woman older than 75 with COVID-19, enrolled during active disease. As DNA, the CDR3 is TGTGCCAGCACCCCCGGGGGGGGGCTTAAGACCCAGTACTTC. Translation gives CASTPGGGLKTQYF. Full variable domain (rest looked up from reference TRBV7-9 and TRBJ2-5): DTGVSQNPRHKITKRGQNVTFRCDPISEHNRLYWYRQTLGQGPEFLTYFQNEAQLEKSRLLSDRFSAERPKGSFSTLEIQRTEQGDSAMYLCASTPGGGLKTQYFGPGTRLLVL.